The 27 T cell receptor beta chains below were found in one sample sequenced in a study of blood T cell repertoires in COVID-19. Sequencing was performed with immunoSEQ multiplex PCR; in TCRdb, only in-frame clones are kept and a portion is missing. The sample records some 300,000 clones, nearly 90% being singletons. Sequenced material: PBMCs or T cells enriched from blood (not recorded which). Source of these receptors: a woman in her 30s who had recovered from COVID-19.

This clone turned up a few times. CDR3 nucleotides: TGTGCCAGCAGTCCTCGGACTAGTATCTACAATGAGCAGTTCTTC. This encodes CASSPRTSIYNEQFF. V and J are TRBV28 and TRBJ2-1; TRBD2 matches 7 bases. This CDR3 region has 15 residues. V was pared by 5 bases and J by 3 bases, with 7 bases of the junction left unmatched. Looked up from germline, CDR1 is MDHEN and CDR2 is SYDVKM. Full variable domain (missing parts from reference TRBV28 and TRBJ2-1): DVKVTQSSRYLVKRTGEKVFLECVQDMDHENMFWYRQDPGLGLRLIYFSYDVKMKEKGDIPEGYSVSREKKERFSLILESASTNQTSMYLCASSPRTSIYNEQFFGPGTRLTVL.

The rearrangement joins TRBV24-1 to TRBJ1-2, with 7 nucleotides matching TRBD1. The CDR3 has 14 amino acids. CDR1 and CDR2 from the germline V gene are KGHDR and SFDVKD. Trimming took 1 base from V and 8 from J; bases not matched to a gene: 6. CDR3 bases: TGTGCCACCAGTGATTTTCCCCAGGGACAGGGCTACACCTTC. This gives the protein CATSDFPQGQGYTF.

The chain has TRBV24-1 and TRBJ2-1; D gene ambiguous. V gave up 9 bases and J gave up 10 bases, with 24 bases separating them. This CDR3 has 15 amino acids. The germline CDR1 and CDR2 sequences are KGHDR and SFDVKD. The CDR3 sequence is CATGAIGTEQNEQFF. Here the CDR3 DNA reads TGTGCCACCGGTGCAATTGGAACGGAGCAGAACGAGCAGTTCTTC.

The chain couples TRBV6-1 to TRBJ1-5; 7 bases align to TRBD1. This CDR3 region has 14 residues. Trimming cost V 4 bases and J 7 bases; bases outside gene matches: 7. Germline CDR1 reads MNHNS; CDR2 reads SASEGT. DNA for the CDR3: TGTGCCAGCAGTGCCCCAGGGGGAGGACAGCCCCAGCATTTT. This encodes CASSAPGGGQPQHF.

V and J are TRBV27 and TRBJ1-2; D is perhaps TRBD1 (5 bases). The CDR3 is made up of 13 amino acids. Trimming left V 3 bases short and J 7 bases short, with 12 bases between. Per germline, CDR1 MNHEY and CDR2 SMNVEV (reference sequence). The CDR3 spells CASSFSVQGGYTF. CDR3 bases: TGTGCCAGCAGTTTTTCCGTCCAGGGTGGCTACACCTTC.

The chain is built from TRBV6-1 and TRBJ2-1, with 10 bases that match TRBD2. Germline CDR1 MNHNS, CDR2 SASEGT. The V and J ends lost 2 bases and 5 bases, in that order; junction bases with no gene match: 9. The CDR3 is 17 residues long. This CDR3 reads CASSEWGGLADNNEQFF. Here the CDR3 DNA reads TGTGCCAGCAGTGAATGGGGAGGACTAGCGGATAACAATGAGCAGTTCTTC.

Note on this clone: Within the sample, other DNA sequences also encode this same CDR3. The chain uses TRBV27 and TRBJ1-5; possible D gene TRBD1, 5 bases. In germline, CDR1 is MNHEY, CDR2 SMNVEV (reference sequence). Between the trimmed V and J ends, which lost 0 bases and 2 bases, there was a span of 8 bases. The CDR3 runs 15 residues. CDR3 nucleotides: TGTGCCAGCAGTTTATCCGGGGGTGGCAATCAGCCCCAGCATTTT. Its translation is CASSLSGGGNQPQHF.

The chain joins TRBV6-1 to TRBJ1-6; possibly TRBD1 for D (5 bases). CDR3 length: 17 amino acids. Looked up from germline, CDR1 is MNHNS and CDR2 is SASEGT. V shed 3 bases and J shed 4 bases, with 16 bases lying between them. The chain's CDR3 is CASSDHRRGNYNSPLHF. The DNA of the CDR3 is TGTGCCAGCAGTGACCATCGGAGGGGAAATTATAATTCACCCCTCCACTTT.

V gene TRBV11-1 combines with J gene TRBJ1-6; 9 bases line up with TRBD1. The germline CDR1 and CDR2 sequences are SGHAT and FQDESV (reference sequence). The CDR3 is made up of 15 amino acids. V lost 5 bases, J lost 8 bases, and 7 bases stayed unmatched. The CDR3 bases are TGTGCCAGCAGCCTAACCGGGACAGGGTATTCACCCCTCCACTTT. It yields the protein CASSLTGTGYSPLHF.

The chain links TRBV29-1 to TRBJ2-1; TRBD2 matches 10 bases. Germline trimming cut 5 bases from V and 13 bases from J; bases unmatched to any gene: 11. CDR1 SQVTM and CDR2 ANQGSEA come from the germline V gene. CDR3 length: 13 amino acids. In DNA, the CDR3 is TGCAGCGTTAGCGGGAGGGCCAAAGGAGATCAGTTCTTC. This encodes CSVSGRAKGDQFF.

This clone was found once. This sequence joins TRBV28 and TRBJ2-3; TRBD2 agrees at 12 bases. The V gene end was trimmed by 4 bases and the J gene end by 4 bases; junction bases not matched to a gene: 9. This CDR3 has 17 amino acids. Looked up from germline, CDR1 is MDHEN and CDR2 is SYDVKM. For the CDR3, the DNA is TGTGCCAGCAGTTCCCTCACTAGCGGGAGGTTGCCAGATACGCAGTATTTT. Residues: CASSSLTSGRLPDTQYF.

This chain joins TRBV19 and TRBJ1-1; no reliable D call. Germline CDR1 reads LNHDA; CDR2 reads SQIVND (reference sequence). The CDR3 length is 11 residues. The V gene lost 11 bases and the J gene lost 1 base, with 8 bases spanning the gap. DNA for the CDR3: TGTGCCTGCAGTGGGAACACTGAAGCTTTCTTT. As protein: CACSGNTEAFF.

The chain is built from TRBV23-1 and TRBJ1-6; 9 nucleotides match TRBD1. TRBV23-1 is treated as an ORF (open reading frame) with a function not yet certain. V dropped 0 bases and J dropped 7; count of bases not matched to a gene: 10. The CDR3 sequence is 18 residues long. The DNA for the CDR3 is TGCGCCAGCAGTCAATCGGTGGATACCGGGACAGGGAATTCACCCCTCCACTTT. It yields the protein CASSQSVDTGTGNSPLHF.

V is TRBV5-1 and J is TRBJ1-3; D is uncertain. The V end was cut by 0 bases, the J end by 2 bases, with 6 bases between. Germline-derived CDR1 and CDR2 are SGHRS and YFSETQ. The CDR3 is 14 residues long. CDR3 coding DNA: TGCGCCAGCAGCTTGGGACGGGCTGGAAACACCATATATTTT. Translated, it gives CASSLGRAGNTIYF.

The chain combines TRBV30 with TRBJ1-1; D is uncertain. Germline CDR1 is GTSNPN and CDR2 is SVGIG (reference sequence). V dropped 0 bases and J dropped 0 bases, with 11 bases sitting between them. The CDR3 is made up of 15 amino acids. The DNA for the CDR3 is TGTGCCTGGAGTGTAGTCAGGCCGATGAACACTGAAGCTTTCTTT. Encoded protein: CAWSVVRPMNTEAFF.

The chain uses TRBV24-1 and TRBJ2-2; D may be TRBD1 (6 bases). With 7 bases removed from V and 6 bases from J, the gap between germline ends came to 17 bases. The CDR3 runs 15 residues. Germline loops: CDR1 KGHDR, CDR2 SFDVKD. The CDR3 reads CATRTGQLSSGELFF. CDR3 sequence (DNA): TGTGCCACCAGGACAGGACAGCTTTCGTCCGGGGAGCTGTTTTTT.

This sequence joins TRBV28 and TRBJ2-3; TRBD2 aligns across 9 bases. This CDR3 has 16 amino acids. The trim removed 5 bases at V and 0 bases at J, leaving 6 bases unmatched. In germline, CDR1 is MDHEN, CDR2 SYDVKM. The CDR3 DNA is TGTGCCAGCAGTGGCCGTAGCGGGAGCAGCACAGATACGCAGTATTTT. Translating it yields CASSGRSGSSTDTQYF. The variable domain in full, with the rest retrieved from reference TRBV28 and TRBJ2-3, is DVKVTQSSRYLVKRTGEKVFLECVQDMDHENMFWYRQDPGLGLRLIYFSYDVKMKEKGDIPEGYSVSREKKERFSLILESASTNQTSMYLCASSGRSGSSTDTQYFGPGTRLTVL.

The rearrangement uses TRBV5-5 and TRBJ2-4; no definite D call. Germline CDR1 reads SGHKS; CDR2 reads YYEKEE (reference sequence). Trimming stripped 0 bases from V and 1 base from J, with 8 bases between. This CDR3 comprises 15 residues. The DNA for the CDR3 is TGTGCCAGCAGCTTGGACAGCCGGGCCAAAAACATTCAGTACTTC. This encodes CASSLDSRAKNIQYF.

This clone was counted between two and nine times. This chain joins TRBV14 and TRBJ2-1; D is uncertain. Germline V gene sequence: CDR1 SGHDN, CDR2 FVKESK. V was clipped by 1 base and J by 10 bases, with 8 bases between them. The CDR3 has 12 amino acids. CDR3 DNA sequence: TGTGCCAGCAGCCAAGTTACATACGAGCAGTTCTTC. Translated, it gives CASSQVTYEQFF.

The chain links TRBV7-8 to TRBJ1-2, with D possibly matching TRBD1 (6 bases). Germline-derived CDR1 and CDR2 are SGHVS and FQNEAQ. This CDR3 contains 13 residues. V gave up 0 bases and J gave up 6 bases, with 8 bases separating them. CDR3 in amino acids: CASSLARTDGYTF. DNA of the CDR3: TGTGCCAGCAGCTTAGCAAGGACAGATGGCTACACCTTC.

V and J are TRBV3-1 (or the pseudogene TRBV3-2) and TRBJ2-3; 14 bases are shared with TRBD2. The CDR3 contains 17 residues. Germline assignment: CDR1 LGHDT and CDR2 YNNKEL (reference sequence). V shed 1 base and J 0 bases; nucleotides not matched to a gene: 0. The DNA of the CDR3 is TGTGCCAGCAGCCAAGGGACTAGCGGGAGGAGCACAGATACGCAGTATTTT. Amino acids: CASSQGTSGRSTDTQYF.

V and J are TRBV3-1 (or the pseudogene TRBV3-2) and TRBJ2-3; 8 nucleotides agree with TRBD2. This CDR3 has 17 amino acids. With 4 bases clipped from V and 2 bases from J, the junction kept 11 bases outside the gene matches. Germline V gives CDR1 LGHDT, CDR2 YNNKEL (reference sequence). The CDR3 loop is CASSPRLGREVTDTQYF. CDR3 nucleotide sequence: TGTGCCAGCAGCCCCAGATTAGGGCGGGAGGTCACAGATACGCAGTATTTT.

The CDR3 coding sequence is TGTGCCAGCAGTCTAATTGGACTGTATGAAGCTTTCTTT. The encoded protein is CASSLIGLYEAFF. The chain combines TRBV28 with TRBJ1-1; D is uncertain. The CDR3 is 13 residues long. V lost 5 bases and J lost 7, with 14 bases in between. From germline, CDR1 is MDHEN and CDR2 SYDVKM. The variable domain in full, with the rest retrieved from reference TRBV28 and TRBJ1-1, is DVKVTQSSRYLVKRTGEKVFLECVQDMDHENMFWYRQDPGLGLRLIYFSYDVKMKEKGDIPEGYSVSREKKERFSLILESASTNQTSMYLCASSLIGLYEAFFGQGTRLTVV.

The gene calls are TRBV13 and TRBJ1-2, with 7 bases fitting TRBD1. The CDR3 is made up of 16 amino acids. V dropped 4 bases and J dropped 6; count of bases not matched to a gene: 14. CDR1 is PRHDT and CDR2 is FYEKMQ in the germline V gene (reference sequence). The CDR3 nucleotides read TGTGCCAGCAGCTCGTACTCCAGACAGGGAATAAATGGCTACACCTTC. It translates to CASSSYSRQGINGYTF.

This chain links TRBV19 with TRBJ1-1, with 9 bases fitting TRBD1. Losses at the gene ends were 1 base for V and 8 bases for J; bases not matched to a gene: 5. CDR1 is LNHDA, CDR2 SQIVND, per germline (reference sequence). The CDR3 extends over 14 amino acids. The CDR3 here is CASSIGAGTGEAFF. CDR3 nucleotide sequence: TGTGCCAGTAGTATAGGAGCAGGGACAGGGGAAGCTTTCTTT.

The chain is built from TRBV19 and TRBJ1-1; no reliable D call. This CDR3 is 15 amino acids long. V lost 1 base to trimming and J lost 0 bases, with 9 bases between them. CDR1 and CDR2 from the germline V gene are LNHDA and SQIVND (reference sequence). The DNA for the CDR3 is TGTGCCAGTAGTATAGGGCAGGCTATGAACACTGAAGCTTTCTTT. Amino acid sequence: CASSIGQAMNTEAFF.

The chain carries TRBV28 and TRBJ2-7; 7 nucleotides align to TRBD2. CDR1 is MDHEN and CDR2 is SYDVKM in the germline V gene. V gave up 7 bases and J gave up 4 bases; unmatched junction bases: 4. CDR3 length: 12 amino acids. As DNA, the CDR3 is TGTGCCAGCACCAGCGGGAAGTACGAGCAGTACTTC. Amino acids: CASTSGKYEQYF.